The subject of this entry is one T cell receptor beta chain. The data were taken from a study of OX40 agonist ivuxolimab in advanced cancers. Some clones are missing from TCRdb's copy, which holds only in-frame ones; the method was immunoSEQ multiplex PCR. Of about 68,000 clones in the sample, roughly 84% were seen once. This material consisted of CD4+ or CD8+ T cells sorted from blood, taken in a trial of the OX40 agonist ivuxolimab. This TCR was recovered from an adult with an advanced solid tumor such as melanoma, head and neck, liver or kidney cancer.

The CDR3 DNA sequence: TGTGCCAGCAGTGCGCCGGGACAGCCTGGCAATCAGCCCCAGCATTTT. Residues: CASSAPGQPGNQPQHF. The chain carries TRBV6-1 and TRBJ1-5, with 7 positions matching TRBD1. This CDR3 has 16 amino acids. CDR1 and CDR2 from the germline V gene are MNHNS and SASEGT. V lost 4 bases and J lost 2; bases outside the gene matches: 8.